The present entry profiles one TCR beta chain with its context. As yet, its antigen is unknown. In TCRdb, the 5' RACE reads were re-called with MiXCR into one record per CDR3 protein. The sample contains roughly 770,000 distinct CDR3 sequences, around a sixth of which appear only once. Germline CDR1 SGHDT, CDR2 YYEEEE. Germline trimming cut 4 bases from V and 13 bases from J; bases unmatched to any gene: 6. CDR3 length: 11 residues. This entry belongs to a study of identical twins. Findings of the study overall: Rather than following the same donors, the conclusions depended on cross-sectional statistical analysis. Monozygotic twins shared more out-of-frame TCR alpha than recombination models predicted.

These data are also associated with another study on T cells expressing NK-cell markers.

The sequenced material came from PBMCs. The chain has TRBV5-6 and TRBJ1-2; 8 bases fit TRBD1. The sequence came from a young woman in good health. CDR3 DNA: TGTGCCAGCAGCATAGGACAGGGAGGCACCTTC. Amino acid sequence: CASSIGQGGTF.